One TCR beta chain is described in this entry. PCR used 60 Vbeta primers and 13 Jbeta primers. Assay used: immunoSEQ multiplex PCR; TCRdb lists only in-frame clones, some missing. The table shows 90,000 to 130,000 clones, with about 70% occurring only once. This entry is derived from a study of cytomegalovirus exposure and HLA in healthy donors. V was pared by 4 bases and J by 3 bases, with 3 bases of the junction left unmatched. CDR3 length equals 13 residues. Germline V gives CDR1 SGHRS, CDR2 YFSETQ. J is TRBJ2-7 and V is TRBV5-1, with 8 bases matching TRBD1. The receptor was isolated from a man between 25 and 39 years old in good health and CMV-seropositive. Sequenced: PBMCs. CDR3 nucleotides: TGCGCCAGCAGCCGGGGACAGGTCTACGAGCAGTACTTC. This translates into CASSRGQVYEQYF.